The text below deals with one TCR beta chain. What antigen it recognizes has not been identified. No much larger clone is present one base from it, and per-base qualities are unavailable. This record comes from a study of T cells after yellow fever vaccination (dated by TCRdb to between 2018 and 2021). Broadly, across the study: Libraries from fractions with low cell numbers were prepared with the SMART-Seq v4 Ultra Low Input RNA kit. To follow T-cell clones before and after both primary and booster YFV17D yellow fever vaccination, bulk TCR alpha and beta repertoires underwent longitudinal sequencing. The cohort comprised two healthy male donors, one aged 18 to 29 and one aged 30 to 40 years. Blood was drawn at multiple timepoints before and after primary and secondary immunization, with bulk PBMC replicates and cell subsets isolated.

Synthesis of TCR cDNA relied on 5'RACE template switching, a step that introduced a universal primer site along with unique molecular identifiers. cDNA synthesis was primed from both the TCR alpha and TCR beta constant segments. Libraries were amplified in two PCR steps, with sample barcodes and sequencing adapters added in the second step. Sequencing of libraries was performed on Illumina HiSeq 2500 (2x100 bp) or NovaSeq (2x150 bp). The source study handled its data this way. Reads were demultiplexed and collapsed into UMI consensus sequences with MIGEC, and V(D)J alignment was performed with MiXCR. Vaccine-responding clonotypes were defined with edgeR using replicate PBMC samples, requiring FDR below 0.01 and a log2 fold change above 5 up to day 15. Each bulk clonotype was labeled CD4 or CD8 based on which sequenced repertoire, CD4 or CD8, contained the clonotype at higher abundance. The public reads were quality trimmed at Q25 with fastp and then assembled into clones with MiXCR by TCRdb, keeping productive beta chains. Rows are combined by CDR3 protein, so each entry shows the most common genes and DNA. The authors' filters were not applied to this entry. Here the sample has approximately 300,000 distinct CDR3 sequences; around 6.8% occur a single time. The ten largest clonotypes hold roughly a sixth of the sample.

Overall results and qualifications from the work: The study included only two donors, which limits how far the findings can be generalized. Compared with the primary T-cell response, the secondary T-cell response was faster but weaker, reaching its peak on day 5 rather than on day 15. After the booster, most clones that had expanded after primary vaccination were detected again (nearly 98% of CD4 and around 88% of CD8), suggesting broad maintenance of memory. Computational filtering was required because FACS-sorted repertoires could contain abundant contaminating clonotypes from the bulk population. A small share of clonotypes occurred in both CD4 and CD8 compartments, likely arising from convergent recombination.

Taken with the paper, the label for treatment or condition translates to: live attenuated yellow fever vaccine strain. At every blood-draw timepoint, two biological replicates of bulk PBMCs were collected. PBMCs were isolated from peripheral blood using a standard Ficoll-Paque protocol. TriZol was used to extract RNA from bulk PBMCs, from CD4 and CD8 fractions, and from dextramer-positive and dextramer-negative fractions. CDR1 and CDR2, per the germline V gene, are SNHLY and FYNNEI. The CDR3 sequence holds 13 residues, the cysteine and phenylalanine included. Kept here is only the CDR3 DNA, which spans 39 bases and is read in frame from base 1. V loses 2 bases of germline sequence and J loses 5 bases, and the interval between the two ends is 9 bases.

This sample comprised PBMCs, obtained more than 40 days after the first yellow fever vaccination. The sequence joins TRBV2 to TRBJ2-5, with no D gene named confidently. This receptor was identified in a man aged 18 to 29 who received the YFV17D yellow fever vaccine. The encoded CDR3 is CASSETDTETQYF. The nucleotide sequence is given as TGTGCCAGCAGTGAAACTGATACGGAGACCCAGTACTTC.